This T cell receptor (beta chain) came from a study of cytomegalovirus exposure and HLA in healthy donors. Vbeta (60) and Jbeta (13) primers were used in the PCR. Only in-frame clones appear in the TCRdb table, and some are missing; sequencing was by immunoSEQ multiplex PCR. The sample's table shows 41,000 or so clones. CDR1 and CDR2 from the germline V gene are SGHDT and YYEEEE. Between the trimmed V and J ends, which lost 4 bases and 0 bases, there was a span of 14 bases. The CDR3 loop spans 16 amino acids. The sequencing input was PBMCs. The TCR comes from a young man in good health and CMV-seronegative. The V and J genes are TRBV5-6 and TRBJ1-3, with D unresolved. This CDR3 reads CASSLTITISGNTIYF. The CDR3 bases are TGTGCCAGCAGCCTCACGATTACTATCTCTGGAAACACCATATATTTT.